This T cell receptor (beta chain) stems from a study of esophageal squamous cell carcinoma under preoperative chemotherapy (dated by TCRdb to 2016 to 2019). For the study in its entirety: The study profiled TCR repertoires of both peripheral blood T cells and tumor-infiltrating lymphocytes. In patients with esophageal squamous cell carcinoma, the study looked at what paclitaxel-nedaplatin chemotherapy did to T-cell receptor repertoires. Roughly 5 patients with primary esophageal squamous cell carcinoma were included in the cohort. Repertoires from samples collected before paclitaxel-nedaplatin therapy were compared with repertoires from samples collected after the therapy.

V and J are trimmed by 5 bases and 2 bases, and the gene matches miss 13 bases of the junction. The germline V gene sets CDR1 to SGHTA and CDR2 to FQGTGA. From the cysteine up to the phenylalanine, the CDR3 has a length of 17 residues. The kept DNA is CDR3 alone, 51 bases in frame from the first base. In the case of this clonotype: Which antigen it targets is not known. No much larger clone exists at a distance of one base, and base qualities are not known.

Here is what the overall study found, with its caveats: Post-treatment tumor-infiltrating lymphocytes appeared partly derived from peripheral T cells migrating into the tumor, not solely from local clonal changes. Paclitaxel-nedaplatin therapy caused immediate and substantial changes in clonotype frequency, and abundant clones were more likely to contract than to amplify. A significant increase in TCR diversity was observed in peripheral T cells after chemotherapy, whereas no such increase was observed in tumor-infiltrating lymphocytes. The cohort was small, with only 5 or 6 patients with esophageal squamous cell carcinoma analyzed.

In the paper's terms, the time point label means: after preoperative PTX-NDP chemotherapy. Patients received paclitaxel-nedaplatin as preoperative chemotherapy before surgery. The library was prepared using PCR. TCRdb records HiSeq X Ten as the sequencer. High-throughput sequencing was used to characterize TCR repertoires. TCRdb reprocessed the public reads (quality trimming at Q25 with fastp, clone calling with MiXCR) and kept in-frame beta chains. Entries that share a CDR3 protein sequence are merged under the most common genes and DNA. This sample holds roughly 30,000 distinct CDR3 sequences; around 50% were observed only once. Together, the top ten hold roughly 25% of the sample.

This sequence originates from a human donor with esophageal squamous cell carcinoma. The donor label of this sample is uncertain. The sample was collected from a patient given preoperative chemotherapy. The V and J segments used are TRBV7-3 and TRBJ2-5; a stretch of 8 junction bases matches TRBD2. The nucleotide sequence reads as follows: TGTGCCAGCAGCCTCAAACTGGGGCGGGGGGATCAAGAGACCCAGTACTTC. It specifies CASSLKLGRGDQETQYF.